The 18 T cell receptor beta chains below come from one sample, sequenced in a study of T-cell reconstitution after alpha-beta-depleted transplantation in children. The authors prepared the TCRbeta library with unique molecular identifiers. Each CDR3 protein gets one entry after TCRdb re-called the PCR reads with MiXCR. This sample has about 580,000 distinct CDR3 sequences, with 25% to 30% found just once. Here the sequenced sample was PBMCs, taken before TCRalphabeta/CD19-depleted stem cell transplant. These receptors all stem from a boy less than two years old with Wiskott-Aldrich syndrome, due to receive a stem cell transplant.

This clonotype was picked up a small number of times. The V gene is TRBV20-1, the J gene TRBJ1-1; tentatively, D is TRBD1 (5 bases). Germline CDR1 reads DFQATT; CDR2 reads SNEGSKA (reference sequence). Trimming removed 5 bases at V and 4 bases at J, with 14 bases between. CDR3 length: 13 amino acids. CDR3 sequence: CSARLPGGTEAFF. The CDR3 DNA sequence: TGCAGTGCTCGCCTACCTGGGGGCACTGAAGCTTTCTTT.

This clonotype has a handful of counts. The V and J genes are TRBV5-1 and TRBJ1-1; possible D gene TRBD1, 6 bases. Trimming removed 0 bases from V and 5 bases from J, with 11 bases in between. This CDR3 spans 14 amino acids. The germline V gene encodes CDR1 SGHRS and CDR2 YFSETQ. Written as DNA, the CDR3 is TGCGCCAGCAGCTTGGAAAGTAGGGGGACTGAAGCTTTCTTT. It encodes CASSLESRGTEAFF.

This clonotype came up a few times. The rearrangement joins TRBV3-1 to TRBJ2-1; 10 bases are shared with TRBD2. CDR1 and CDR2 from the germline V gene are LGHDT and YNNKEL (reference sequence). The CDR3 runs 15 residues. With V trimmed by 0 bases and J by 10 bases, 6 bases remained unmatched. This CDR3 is CASSQDGLAGDEQFF. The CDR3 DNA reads TGTGCCAGCAGCCAAGATGGCCTAGCGGGAGACGAGCAGTTCTTC.

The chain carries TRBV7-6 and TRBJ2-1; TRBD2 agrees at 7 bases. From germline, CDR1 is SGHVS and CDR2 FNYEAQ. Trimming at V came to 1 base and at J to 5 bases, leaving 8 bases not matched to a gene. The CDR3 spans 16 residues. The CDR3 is CASSLEAGEGNNEQFF. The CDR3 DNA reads TGTGCCAGCAGCTTAGAGGCGGGAGAGGGGAACAATGAGCAGTTCTTC.

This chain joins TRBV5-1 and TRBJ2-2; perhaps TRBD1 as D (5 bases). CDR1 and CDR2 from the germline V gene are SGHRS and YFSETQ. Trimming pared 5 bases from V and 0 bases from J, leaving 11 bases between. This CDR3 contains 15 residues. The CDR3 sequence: CASSPQGSNTGELFF. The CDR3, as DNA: TGCGCCAGCAGTCCCCAGGGCTCGAACACCGGGGAGCTGTTTTTT.

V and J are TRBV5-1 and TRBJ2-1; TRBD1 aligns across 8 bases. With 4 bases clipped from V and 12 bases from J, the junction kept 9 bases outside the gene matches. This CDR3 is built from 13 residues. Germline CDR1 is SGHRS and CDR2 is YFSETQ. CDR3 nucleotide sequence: TGCGCCAGCAGCCAGACAGGGGACGAAATGCAGTTCTTC. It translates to CASSQTGDEMQFF. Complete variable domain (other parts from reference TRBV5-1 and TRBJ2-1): KAGVTQTPRYLIKTRGQQVTLSCSPISGHRSVSWYQQTPGQGLQFLFEYFSETQRNKGNFPGRFSGRQFSNSRSEMNVSTLELGDSALYLCASSQTGDEMQFFGPGTRLTVL.

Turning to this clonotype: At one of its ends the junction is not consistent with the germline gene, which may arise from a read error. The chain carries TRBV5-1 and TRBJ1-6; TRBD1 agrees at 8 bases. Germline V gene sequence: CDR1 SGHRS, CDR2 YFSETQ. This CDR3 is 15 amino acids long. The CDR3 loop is CASSSSTGEASSLHF. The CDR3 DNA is TGCGCCAGCAGCTCGTCGACAGGGGAGGCTTCATCCCTCCACTTT.

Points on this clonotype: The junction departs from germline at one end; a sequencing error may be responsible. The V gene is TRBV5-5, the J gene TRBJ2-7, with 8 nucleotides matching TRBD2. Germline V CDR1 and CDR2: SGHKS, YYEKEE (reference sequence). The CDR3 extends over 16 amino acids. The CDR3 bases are TGTGCCAACAGCCCGGAGGGGACTAGGGATTACTACGAGCAGTACTTC. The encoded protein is CANSPEGTRDYYEQYF.

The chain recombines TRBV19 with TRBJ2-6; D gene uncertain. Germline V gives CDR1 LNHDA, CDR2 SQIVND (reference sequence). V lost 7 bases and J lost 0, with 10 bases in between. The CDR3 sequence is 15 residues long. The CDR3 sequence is CASTKSLSGANVLTF. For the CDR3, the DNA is TGTGCCAGTACCAAAAGTCTCTCTGGGGCCAACGTCCTGACTTTC.

The CDR3 region is CASTSSGRVTGELFF. In nucleotides, the CDR3 is TGTGCCAGCACCTCTAGCGGGAGGGTCACCGGGGAGCTGTTTTTT. The rearrangement uses TRBV11-2 and TRBJ2-2; 12 bases map to TRBD2. The V and J ends lost 7 bases and 4 bases, in that order; junction bases with no gene match: 4. The CDR3 is made up of 15 amino acids. Germline values: CDR1 SGHAT, CDR2 FQNNGV. The variable domain in full, completed from reference TRBV11-2 and TRBJ2-2, reads EAGVAQSPRYKIIEKRQSVAFWCNPISGHATLYWYQQILGQGPKLLIQFQNNGVVDDSQLPKDRFSAERLKGVDSTLKIQPAKLEDSAVYLCASTSSGRVTGELFFGEGSRLTVL.

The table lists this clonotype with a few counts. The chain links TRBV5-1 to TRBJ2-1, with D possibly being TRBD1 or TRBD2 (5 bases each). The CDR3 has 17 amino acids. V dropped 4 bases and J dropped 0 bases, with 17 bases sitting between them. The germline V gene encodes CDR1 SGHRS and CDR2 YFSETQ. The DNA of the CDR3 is TGCGCCAGCAGCGTATTAGGGGCGGAGGTCTCCTACAATGAGCAGTTCTTC. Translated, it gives CASSVLGAEVSYNEQFF. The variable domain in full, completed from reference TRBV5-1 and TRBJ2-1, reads KAGVTQTPRYLIKTRGQQVTLSCSPISGHRSVSWYQQTPGQGLQFLFEYFSETQRNKGNFPGRFSGRQFSNSRSEMNVSTLELGDSALYLCASSVLGAEVSYNEQFFGPGTRLTVL.

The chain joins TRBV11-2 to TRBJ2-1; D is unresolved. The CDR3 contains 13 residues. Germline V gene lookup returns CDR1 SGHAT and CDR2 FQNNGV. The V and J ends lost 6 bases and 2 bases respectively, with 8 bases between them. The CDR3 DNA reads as TGTGCCAGCAGAGCAGGCGCCTACAATGAGCAGTTCTTC. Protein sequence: CASRAGAYNEQFF.

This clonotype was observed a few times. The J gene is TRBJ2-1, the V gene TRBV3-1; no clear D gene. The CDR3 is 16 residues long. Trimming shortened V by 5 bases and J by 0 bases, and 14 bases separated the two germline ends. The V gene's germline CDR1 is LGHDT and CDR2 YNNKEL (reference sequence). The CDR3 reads CASSAGPSSSYNEQFF. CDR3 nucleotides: TGTGCCAGCAGCGCCGGGCCCTCGAGCTCCTACAATGAGCAGTTCTTC.

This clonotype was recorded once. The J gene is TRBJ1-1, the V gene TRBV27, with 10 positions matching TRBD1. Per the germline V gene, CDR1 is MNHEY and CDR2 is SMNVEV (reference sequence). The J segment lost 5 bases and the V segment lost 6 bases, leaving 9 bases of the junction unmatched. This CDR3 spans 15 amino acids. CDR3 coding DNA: TGTGCCAGCAGACCACGGACAGGGGGAAGGACTGAAGCTTTCTTT. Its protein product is CASRPRTGGRTEAFF.

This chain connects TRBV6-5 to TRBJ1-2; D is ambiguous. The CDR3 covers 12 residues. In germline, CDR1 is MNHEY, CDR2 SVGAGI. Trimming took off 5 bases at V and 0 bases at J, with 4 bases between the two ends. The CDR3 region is CASSRTNYGYTF. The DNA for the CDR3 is TGTGCCAGCAGTAGGACTAACTATGGCTACACCTTC.

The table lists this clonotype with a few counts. The DNA of the CDR3 is TGCAGTGCAGAGCGGGGCCAAGAGACCCAGTACTTC. This codes for CSAERGQETQYF. The chain employs TRBV20-1 and TRBJ2-5, with 7 bases fitting TRBD2. Germline V gene lookup returns CDR1 DFQATT and CDR2 SNEGSKA (reference sequence). The V and J ends lost 6 bases and 1 base, in that order; junction bases with no gene match: 2. CDR3 length equals 12 residues.

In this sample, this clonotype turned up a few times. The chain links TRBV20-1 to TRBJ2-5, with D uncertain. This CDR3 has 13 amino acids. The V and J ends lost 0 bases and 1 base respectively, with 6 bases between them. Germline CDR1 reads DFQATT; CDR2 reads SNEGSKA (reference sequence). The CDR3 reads CSARDPGQETQYF. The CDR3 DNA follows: TGCAGTGCTAGAGATCCCGGCCAAGAGACCCAGTACTTC.

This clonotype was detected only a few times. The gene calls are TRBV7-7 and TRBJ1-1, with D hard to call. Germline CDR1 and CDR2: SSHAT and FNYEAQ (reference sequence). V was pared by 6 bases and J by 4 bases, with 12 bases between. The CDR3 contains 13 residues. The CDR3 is CASSAGGGTEAFF. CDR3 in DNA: TGTGCCAGCAGTGCAGGAGGAGGCACTGAAGCTTTCTTT.